This entry concerns a single T cell receptor (beta chain). The entry originates in a study of blood T cell repertoires in COVID-19. For the study at large: The samples span acute and convalescent COVID-19 from the United States, Italy and Spain. T cells, B-cell-depleted T cells, or PBMCs supplied cDNA or gDNA.

The CDR3 is made up of 15 amino acids. V lost 3 bases and J 3 bases, leaving 15 bases between the germline ends. The germline V gene encodes CDR1 SGHTA and CDR2 FQGTGA. Authors' processing steps: Amplification with reference gene primers provided the estimates of nucleated cell counts. Here immunoSEQ multiplex PCR was the method, and the copy in TCRdb shows in-frame clones only, minus some. The V and J calls and clone size were taken over from that table, and D and trimming were inferred from the DNA. The sample lists about 480,000 clones; about 88% were seen once. Sequencing was carried out using peripheral blood. This receptor was identified in a woman aged 50 to 60 with COVID-19, enrolled during active disease. J is TRBJ2-7 and V is TRBV7-3, with a tentative D call TRBD2 (7 bases). Here the CDR3 reads CASSFRGGGYYEQYF. Written as DNA, the CDR3 is TGTGCCAGCAGCTTCCGAGGCGGGGGCTACTACGAGCAGTACTTC.